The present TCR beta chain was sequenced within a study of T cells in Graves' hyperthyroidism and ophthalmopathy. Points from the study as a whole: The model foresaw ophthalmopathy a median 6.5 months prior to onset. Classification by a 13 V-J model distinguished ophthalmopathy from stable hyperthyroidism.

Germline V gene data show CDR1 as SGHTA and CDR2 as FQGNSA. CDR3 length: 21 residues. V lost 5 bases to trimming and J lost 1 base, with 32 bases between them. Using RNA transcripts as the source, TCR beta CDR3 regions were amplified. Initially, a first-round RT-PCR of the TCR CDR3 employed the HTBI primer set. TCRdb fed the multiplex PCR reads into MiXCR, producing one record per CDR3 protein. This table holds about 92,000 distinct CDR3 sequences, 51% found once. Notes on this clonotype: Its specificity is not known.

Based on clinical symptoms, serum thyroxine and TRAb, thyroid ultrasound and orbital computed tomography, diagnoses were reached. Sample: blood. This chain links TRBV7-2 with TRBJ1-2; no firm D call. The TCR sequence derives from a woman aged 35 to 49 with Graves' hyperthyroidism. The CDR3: CASSAQTGRGRVTSVNYGYTF. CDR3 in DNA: TGTGCCAGCAGCGCCCAGACCGGGAGAGGTAGAGTGACATCGGTTAACTATGGCTACACCTTC.